These T cell receptor beta chains were read from a single sample in a study of blood T cell repertoires in COVID-19. Libraries were prepared by immunoSEQ multiplex PCR; TCRdb keeps only in-frame clonotypes and omits some of them. The sample holds approximately 270,000 clones, 80% to 90% seen once. The sample was PBMCs or T cells enriched from blood (not recorded which). All receptors come from a woman in her 30s with acute COVID-19. CDR3s include the opening cysteine and the closing phenylalanine or tryptophan.

V gene	J gene	CDR3 protein
TRBV7-2	TRBJ1-5	CASSFGLSSNQPQHF
TRBV19	TRBJ2-1	CASSPLSGTLQQVEQFF
TRBV21-1	TRBJ1-5	CASSLRLIHKERGNQPQHF
TRBV11-2	TRBJ2-5	CASSPWEAAQETQYF
TRBV4-2	TRBJ2-2	CASSQDASGSANTGELFF
TRBV13	TRBJ2-7	CASSNKVDEQYF
TRBV29-1	TRBJ2-1	CSVAGNEQFF
TRBV5-5	TRBJ1-1	CASSLQGPGYTEAFF
TRBV7-3	TRBJ1-1	CASTRDRGSTEAFF
TRBV15	TRBJ2-6	CATSRDGGQVLSGANVLTF
TRBV18	TRBJ1-4	CASSPQFSGLTTNEKLFF
TRBV10-2	TRBJ2-5	CASSVPTSGQETQYF
TRBV6-4	TRBJ1-4	CASSTPHLRRTNEKLFF
TRBV28	TRBJ2-1	CASSPGNNEQFF
TRBV4-1	TRBJ1-1	CASSHRGEAFF
TRBV4-1	TRBJ2-7	CASSPLAGRPYEQYF
TRBV5-1	TRBJ2-7	CASSPGGLAGLRPYEQYF
TRBV28	TRBJ1-3	CASRGPAGNTIYF
TRBV6-5	TRBJ2-7	CASSQTGASSYEQYF
TRBV4-1	TRBJ1-2	CASSQERTGEDGYTF
TRBV19	TRBJ2-7	CASSKGLKSHEQYF
TRBV27	TRBJ1-1	CASSLFGGHTEAFF
TRBV5-1	TRBJ2-3	CASSGGSSTDTQYF
TRBV12-3/TRBV12-4	TRBJ1-2	CASTWAVNYGYTF
TRBV2	TRBJ1-4	CASSEIQGDNEKLFF
TRBV18	TRBJ2-2	CASSPRTGANTGELFF
TRBV9	TRBJ2-6	CASSVQSGANVLTF
TRBV11-2	TRBJ1-1	CASSLEVRNTEAFF
TRBV11-1	TRBJ2-3	CASSLISGGYTDTQYF
TRBV2	TRBJ1-6	CASVRDINNSPLHF
TRBV4-2	TRBJ2-1	CASSQGLLGLAGAEQFF
TRBV21-1	TRBJ2-7	CASLTYGTASYEQYF
TRBV24-1	TRBJ2-2	CATSKDRVTGELFF
TRBV19	TRBJ1-2	CASSQPGTGNYGYTF
TRBV6-5	TRBJ2-7	CASSPQTSGTYEQYF
TRBV9	TRBJ2-3	CASSTQGRDTQYF
TRBV20-1	TRBJ2-7	CSASRPSGGMSYEQYF
TRBV14	TRBJ2-7	CASSHGGGGRNEQYF
TRBV7-8	TRBJ1-5	CASSLERVSSNQPQHF
TRBV27	TRBJ2-2	CASSPTTGGTGELFF
TRBV19	TRBJ1-3	CASSPGQAGNTIYF